The 22 T cell receptor beta chains listed next were all sequenced from one sample in a study of blood T cell repertoires in COVID-19. The repertoire was sequenced with immunoSEQ multiplex PCR; TCRdb's copy has only in-frame clones and lacks some. The sample lists fewer than 300,000 clones; roughly 80% were seen once. Sequencing was carried out using PBMCs or T cells enriched from blood (not recorded which). Receptor source: a man aged 40-55 years who had been exposed to COVID-19.

This chain joins TRBV7-6 and TRBJ2-7; unclear D gene. This CDR3 is 14 amino acids long. V was clipped by 0 bases and J by 3 bases, with 9 bases between them. Germline-derived CDR1 and CDR2 are SGHVS and FNYEAQ. DNA of the CDR3: TGTGCCAGCAGCTTAGCCAGCCCGGGCTACGAGCAGTACTTC. Translation: CASSLASPGYEQYF. Complete variable domain (other parts from reference TRBV7-6 and TRBJ2-7): GAGVSQSPRYKVTKRGQDVALRCDPISGHVSLYWYRQALGQGPEFLTYFNYEAQQDKSGLPNDRFSAERPEGSISTLTIQRTEQRDSAMYRCASSLASPGYEQYFGPGTRLTVT.

The V gene is TRBV5-4, the J gene TRBJ2-3; 8 bases line up with TRBD2. V lost 0 bases, J lost 6 bases, and 21 bases stayed unmatched. CDR1 is SGHNT and CDR2 is YYREEE in the germline V gene (reference sequence). This CDR3 region has 20 residues. CDR3 nucleotide sequence: TGTGCCAGCAGCTTGGCAGGCCTAGCGGGTTATTTGTTCAGTACGGATACGCAGTATTTT. It specifies CASSLAGLAGYLFSTDTQYF. Supplemented by reference TRBV5-4 and TRBJ2-3, the full variable domain reads ETGVTQSPTHLIKTRGQQVTLRCSSQSGHNTVSWYQQALGQGPQFIFQYYREEENGRGNFPPRFSGLQFPNYSSELNVNALELDDSALYLCASSLAGLAGYLFSTDTQYFGPGTRLTVL.

The chain employs TRBV2 and TRBJ2-3; 10 positions match TRBD2. The CDR3 consists of 17 residues. Germline CDR1 reads SNHLY; CDR2 reads FYNNEI. J gave up 6 bases and V 1 base, and 10 bases lay outside the gene matches. CDR3 bases: TGTGCCAGCAGTGAAGGAGCGGGAGGGCCTAGTTGGGATACGCAGTATTTT. It yields the protein CASSEGAGGPSWDTQYF.

The chain employs TRBV6-4 and TRBJ2-1; TRBD1 might be the D (6 bases). Germline CDR1 MRHNA, CDR2 SNTAGT. The V end was cut by 10 bases, the J end by 9 bases, with 13 bases between. The CDR3 is 11 residues long. Written as DNA, the CDR3 is TGTGCCACCGGGACATCGTTTGAGCAGTTCTTC. The encoded protein is CATGTSFEQFF.

The chain is built from TRBV27 and TRBJ2-4; D is unresolved. This CDR3 has 13 amino acids. Germline V lookup: CDR1 MNHEY, CDR2 SMNVEV (reference sequence). Between the trimmed V and J ends, which lost 7 bases and 7 bases, there was a span of 14 bases. DNA of the CDR3: TGTGCCAGCAAACCACTAAGCGAGAACATTCAGTACTTC. It specifies CASKPLSENIQYF.

This chain uses TRBV15 with TRBJ1-4; the D gene is possibly TRBD1 (6 bases). The CDR3 loop spans 15 amino acids. Per the germline V gene, CDR1 is LNHNV and CDR2 is YYDKDF (reference sequence). V dropped 5 bases and J dropped 7 bases, with 17 bases sitting between them. CDR3 residues: CATSGSQGRGEKLFF. As DNA, the CDR3 is TGTGCCACCAGCGGGTCACAGGGTCGGGGTGAAAAACTGTTTTTT.

The table lists this clone with a count of one. The chain combines TRBV12-3 or TRBV12-4 with TRBJ2-3; weak D call: TRBD1 (6 bases). The V end lost 3 bases, the J end lost 5 bases, and 9 bases lay between the germline ends. The CDR3 spans 13 residues. Here the CDR3 DNA reads TGTGCCAGCAGTTTTTCAGGGGTAGATACGCAGTATTTT. Protein: CASSFSGVDTQYF.

The CDR3 loop reads CASSHVAETQYF. The CDR3 DNA follows: TGTGCCAGCAGCCATGTGGCCGAGACCCAGTACTTC. V usage is TRBV14 and J usage is TRBJ2-5, with D hard to call. There are 12 residues in the CDR3. With 3 bases removed from V and 5 bases from J, the gap between germline ends came to 7 bases. Germline CDR1 reads SGHDN; CDR2 reads FVKESK.

The chain employs TRBV6-1 and TRBJ2-5, with D possibly being TRBD2 (6 bases). Trimming shortened V by 3 bases and J by 5 bases, and 25 bases separated the two germline ends. The CDR3 has 18 amino acids. CDR1 and CDR2 from the germline V gene are MNHNS and SASEGT. This CDR3 is CASSEVPLAARREETQYF. The CDR3 coding sequence is TGTGCCAGCAGTGAGGTCCCTTTAGCGGCCCGACGGGAGGAGACCCAGTACTTC.

The chain couples TRBV2 to TRBJ1-5, with D uncertain. In germline, CDR1 is SNHLY, CDR2 FYNNEI. Trimming pared 8 bases from V and 6 bases from J, leaving 8 bases between. CDR3 length: 11 amino acids. The CDR3 nucleotides are TGTGCCAGCGCAAACGGTCAGCCCCAGCATTTT. Its protein is CASANGQPQHF.

V is TRBV7-2 and J is TRBJ2-3; D call uncertain. With 1 base removed from V and 5 bases from J, the gap between germline ends came to 7 bases. The CDR3 is 13 residues long. Germline V lookup: CDR1 SGHTA, CDR2 FQGNSA. The CDR3 loop reads CASSLGALDTQYF. DNA for the CDR3: TGTGCCAGCAGCTTAGGGGCATTAGATACGCAGTATTTT. Full variable domain (remainder filled in from reference TRBV7-2 and TRBJ2-3): GAGVSQSPSNKVTEKGKDVELRCDPISGHTALYWYRQSLGQGLEFLIYFQGNSAPDKSGLPSDRFSAERTGGSVSTLTIQRTQQEDSAVYLCASSLGALDTQYFGPGTRLTVL.

The V call is TRBV2, the J call TRBJ2-7; D gene unclear. CDR3 size: 11 residues. Germline CDR1 reads SNHLY; CDR2 reads FYNNEI. Trimming left V 5 bases short and J 3 bases short, with 5 bases between. DNA for the CDR3: TGTGCCAGCAGTCGCGGCTACGAGCAGTACTTC. Translating it yields CASSRGYEQYF.

The chain joins TRBV6-4 to TRBJ2-2, with 13 positions matching TRBD2. Trimming cost V 9 bases and J 0 bases; bases outside gene matches: 7. CDR3 length equals 17 residues. Germline CDR1 MRHNA, CDR2 SNTAGT. CDR3 sequence reads: CARRGLAGATNTGELFF. The CDR3 region has the DNA TGTGCCAGAAGAGGACTAGCGGGAGCCACGAACACCGGGGAGCTGTTTTTT.

The chain joins TRBV10-3 to TRBJ1-5; 10 positions agree with TRBD1. The CDR3 loop spans 14 amino acids. CDR1 and CDR2 (germline): ENHRY, SYGVKD. The junction had 2 bases not matched to a gene; V was cut back by 2 bases and J by 7 bases. In nucleotides, the CDR3 is TGTGCCATCAGTGAGGGACAGGGGGGACAGCCCCAGCATTTT. Its translation is CAISEGQGGQPQHF.

This chain connects TRBV9 to TRBJ2-3, with 7 bases matching TRBD2. The germline gives CDR1 SGDLS, CDR2 YYNGEE. CDR3 length: 16 amino acids. V was clipped by 4 bases and J by 3 bases; unmatched bases: 11. The CDR3, as DNA: TGTGCCAGCAGCTTAAGGGAGGGCGGGGCGACAGATACGCAGTATTTT. Translation: CASSLREGGATDTQYF.

The V gene is TRBV19, the J gene TRBJ1-1; D not certain. The germline gives CDR1 LNHDA, CDR2 SQIVND (reference sequence). Trimming stripped 11 bases from V and 1 base from J, with 11 bases between. This CDR3 contains 12 residues. The CDR3 sequence: CASWAKNTEAFF. The CDR3 DNA is TGTGCCTCCTGGGCGAAGAACACTGAAGCTTTCTTT. Full variable domain (remainder filled in from reference TRBV19 and TRBJ1-1): DGGITQSPKYLFRKEGQNVTLSCEQNLNHDAMYWYRQDPGQGLRLIYYSQIVNDFQKGDIAEGYSVSREKKESFPLTVTSAQKNPTAFYLCASWAKNTEAFFGQGTRLTVV.

This rearrangement joins TRBV18 to TRBJ2-3; 8 nucleotides agree with TRBD2. V dropped 2 bases and J dropped 4; count of bases not matched to a gene: 8. This CDR3 contains 16 residues. The germline V gene has CDR1 KGHSH and CDR2 LQKENI. CDR3 protein: CASSPGGGRSADTQYF. The CDR3 DNA follows: TGTGCCAGCTCACCAGGCGGGGGGCGCAGTGCAGATACGCAGTATTTT. The full variable domain, its missing parts supplied by reference TRBV18 and TRBJ2-3, is NAGVMQNPRHLVRRRGQEARLRCSPMKGHSHVYWYRQLPEEGLKFMVYLQKENIIDESGMPKERFSAEFPKEGPSILRIQQVVRGDSAAYFCASSPGGGRSADTQYFGPGTRLTVL.

V usage is TRBV7-9 and J usage is TRBJ2-3, with TRBD2 as a possible D gene (7 bases). The CDR3 covers 15 residues. Germline values: CDR1 SEHNR, CDR2 FQNEAQ (reference sequence). Trimming left V 1 base short and J 3 bases short, with 11 bases between. The CDR3, as DNA: TGTGCCAGCAGCTTAGTGAGCGGGACAACAGATACGCAGTATTTT. Residues: CASSLVSGTTDTQYF.

This clone occurred a few times. This chain links TRBV10-3 with TRBJ1-1; D is unresolved. This CDR3 region has 14 residues. Trimming cost V 2 bases and J 7 bases, with 14 bases left between them. Germline values: CDR1 ENHRY, CDR2 SYGVKD. The CDR3 DNA is TGTGCCATCAGTGAGGCCGCGCGGGAGGGTGAAGCTTTCTTT. Protein: CAISEAAREGEAFF.

The gene calls are TRBV10-3 and TRBJ1-6; TRBD1 matches 8 bases. Germline CDR1 ENHRY, CDR2 SYGVKD. J was trimmed by 5 bases and V by 6 bases; bases with no gene match: 6. The CDR3 is 15 amino acids. The CDR3 reads CAISYQGANNSPLHF. CDR3 DNA sequence: TGTGCCATCAGCTACCAGGGGGCAAATAATTCACCCCTCCACTTT.

The genes are TRBV5-6 and TRBJ2-5; weak D call: TRBD2 (6 bases). Germline values: CDR1 SGHDT, CDR2 YYEEEE. V dropped 6 bases and J dropped 5 bases, with 23 bases sitting between them. CDR3 length equals 16 residues. In DNA, the CDR3 is TGTGCCAGCATCCACAAGGGCGGGGACCGTTCGGAGACCCAGTACTTC. The encoded protein is CASIHKGGDRSETQYF. Full variable domain (outside the CDR3, taken from reference TRBV5-6 and TRBJ2-5): DAGVTQSPTHLIKTRGQQVTLRCSPKSGHDTVSWYQQALGQGPQFIFQYYEEEERQRGNFPDRFSGHQFPNYSSELNVNALLLGDSALYLCASIHKGGDRSETQYFGPGTRLLVL.

This chain joins TRBV7-3 and TRBJ2-7; 8 nucleotides line up with TRBD1. Germline loops: CDR1 SGHTA, CDR2 FQGTGA. V was clipped by 5 bases and J by 1 base; unmatched bases: 4. CDR3 length equals 14 residues. The CDR3 loop is CASSPDRVSYEQYF. CDR3 DNA: TGTGCCAGCAGCCCGGACAGGGTGTCCTACGAGCAGTACTTC. Together with reference TRBV7-3 and TRBJ2-7, the CDR3 gives the full variable domain: GAGVSQTPSNKVTEKGKYVELRCDPISGHTALYWYRQSLGQGPEFLIYFQGTGAADDSGLPNDRFFAVRPEGSVSTLKIQRTERGDSAVYLCASSPDRVSYEQYFGPGTRLTVT.